Listed here are 21 T cell receptor beta chains from one sample, sequenced in a study of response to subunit inactivated influenza vaccine. A single record per CDR3 protein comes from TCRdb applying MiXCR to the RT-PCR reads. The sample yields some 640,000 distinct CDR3 sequences, about 15% seen once. Sequenced here: PBMCs from blood, sampled about 14 days before vaccination. These receptor sequences come from a man aged 50 to 60 who received an inactivated influenza vaccine.

There are a few counts of this clonotype. This chain joins TRBV7-2 and TRBJ2-5; 11 bases align to TRBD2. Germline CDR1 reads SGHTA; CDR2 reads FQGNSA. This CDR3 region has 15 residues. V lost 4 bases and J lost 5; bases outside the gene matches: 6. The chain's CDR3 is CASSSLAGGLETQYF. The CDR3 nucleotides are TGTGCCAGCAGCTCCTTAGCGGGAGGGCTGGAGACCCAGTACTTC.

This clonotype was counted a few times. V usage is TRBV29-1 and J usage is TRBJ2-7, with TRBD2 matching over 11 bases. Per germline, CDR1 SQVTM and CDR2 ANQGSEA. The CDR3 runs 15 residues. Trimming cost V 1 base and J 5 bases; bases outside gene matches: 7. CDR3 protein: CSVEGLAGIGDEQYF. Here the CDR3 DNA reads TGCAGCGTTGAAGGACTAGCGGGAATTGGTGACGAGCAGTACTTC.

The chain has TRBV11-2 and TRBJ1-2, with 8 nucleotides matching TRBD1. The V gene's germline CDR1 is SGHAT and CDR2 FQNNGV. The ends lost 3 bases at V and 6 bases at J; junction bases unmatched: 18. The CDR3 runs to 18 residues. The CDR3, as DNA: TGTGCCAGCAGCTTTCTTGGGACAGGCTTCCTATGGGGGGATGGCTACACCTTC. It encodes CASSFLGTGFLWGDGYTF.

This clonotype was seen ten or more times. CDR3 loop: CASSQDRGGTGELFF. In DNA form, the CDR3 reads TGTGCCAGCAGTCAGGACAGGGGAGGAACCGGGGAGCTGTTTTTT. The chain has TRBV25-1 and TRBJ2-2; TRBD1 matches at 9 bases. Trimming removed 5 bases from V and 5 bases from J; junction bases left unmatched: 6. The CDR3 is made up of 15 amino acids. Germline CDR1 MGHDK, CDR2 SYGVNS.

This clonotype has a handful of counts. This chain connects TRBV6-1 to TRBJ1-5; no clear D. Trimming shortened V by 8 bases and J by 0 bases, and 17 bases separated the two germline ends. This CDR3 contains 16 residues. Germline-derived CDR1 and CDR2 are MNHNS and SASEGT. The CDR3 nucleotides read TGTGCCAGCGGACCCGGGCAGAGATATAGCAATCAGCCCCAGCATTTT. It encodes CASGPGQRYSNQPQHF.

At least ten counts were recorded for this clonotype. The V call is TRBV7-9, the J call TRBJ1-1; D ambiguous. The CDR3 contains 14 residues. The germline gives CDR1 SEHNR, CDR2 FQNEAQ (reference sequence). V dropped 2 bases and J dropped 11 bases, with 18 bases sitting between them. DNA of the CDR3: TGTGCCAGCAGCTTAATGGTTATAGCAACGGCGGCTTTCTTT. It translates to CASSLMVIATAAFF.

The table lists this clonotype with many counts. The V and J genes are TRBV12-3 or TRBV12-4 and TRBJ2-1; unclear D gene. The CDR3 runs to 18 residues. V lost 5 bases and J 0 bases, leaving 20 bases between the germline ends. The chain's CDR3 is CASSHPRDTESSYNEQFF. The CDR3 DNA sequence: TGTGCCAGCAGTCATCCCCGAGATACGGAAAGCTCCTACAATGAGCAGTTCTTC.

The CDR3 region has the DNA TGTGCCAGCAGCCAATGGGGGTCGGGAGGTGGAGATACGCAGTATTTT. Translating gives CASSQWGSGGGDTQYF. The chain couples TRBV3-1 to TRBJ2-3; 7 nucleotides align to TRBD2. Trimming removed 2 bases from V and 5 bases from J; junction bases left unmatched: 10. CDR1 is LGHDT and CDR2 is YNNKEL in the germline V gene (reference sequence). The CDR3 runs to 16 residues.

With respect to this clonotype: A much larger clone lies a single base off, so this may be a read error. The CDR3 DNA follows: TGCTGTGCTAGCGGGAGTCCCGAAAGGAGCACCGGGGAGCTGTTTTTT. It encodes CCASGSPERSTGELFF. The chain employs TRBV20-1 and TRBJ2-2; 10 nucleotides align to TRBD2. The CDR3 totals 16 residues. Looked up from germline, CDR1 is DFQATT and CDR2 is SNEGSKA (reference sequence).

J is TRBJ2-3 and V is TRBV5-1, with 7 bases aligning to TRBD2. The V and J ends lost 0 bases and 5 bases, in that order; junction bases with no gene match: 6. The CDR3 spans 15 residues. CDR1 is SGHRS and CDR2 is YFSETQ in the germline V gene. CDR3 sequence reads: CASSLGGSGGDTQYF. In DNA form, the CDR3 reads TGCGCCAGCAGCTTGGGCGGGAGTGGGGGAGATACGCAGTATTTT.

This clonotype turned up a few times. This chain connects TRBV6-1 to TRBJ1-2; the D gene is possibly TRBD1 (5 bases). The length of the CDR3 is 15 residues. Germline V gene sequence: CDR1 MNHNS, CDR2 SASEGT. Trimming removed 3 bases at V and 3 bases at J, with 14 bases between. CDR3 sequence reads: CASSEPGGRDYGYTF. The CDR3 DNA reads TGTGCCAGCAGTGAGCCCGGGGGGAGGGACTATGGCTACACCTTC.

This clonotype was counted a few times. V usage is TRBV9 and J usage is TRBJ1-2; D not resolved. This CDR3 contains 16 residues. V was clipped by 4 bases and J by 6 bases, with 22 bases between them. Germline V CDR1 and CDR2: SGDLS, YYNGEE. The CDR3 DNA reads TGTGCCAGCAGCCCTACCTCACGACGTTATACCCATGGCTACACCTTC. Its translation is CASSPTSRRYTHGYTF.

The V and J genes are TRBV27 and TRBJ1-4; 7 positions agree with TRBD1. The CDR3 consists of 15 residues. In germline, CDR1 is MNHEY, CDR2 SMNVEV (reference sequence). V trimming: 1 base; J trimming: 4 bases; junction bases outside the gene matches: 3. CDR3 sequence: CASSLLGGVNEKLFF. DNA for the CDR3: TGTGCCAGCAGTTTATTAGGGGGCGTTAATGAAAAACTGTTTTTT.

This clonotype has ten or more counts. The V and J genes are TRBV20-1 and TRBJ1-5; D possibly corresponds to TRBD1 (6 bases). The V end lost 4 bases, the J end lost 6 bases, and 10 bases lay between the germline ends. This CDR3 has 12 residues. CDR1 DFQATT and CDR2 SNEGSKA come from the germline V gene (reference sequence). CDR3 protein: CSAKQGGQPQHF. The CDR3 coding sequence is TGCAGTGCTAAACAAGGGGGTCAGCCCCAGCATTTT.

This clonotype was detected ten times or more. CDR3 loop: CASNSGYTF. The CDR3 bases are TGTGCCAGCAATTCTGGCTACACCTTC. V usage is TRBV2 and J usage is TRBJ1-2; D is undetermined. There are 9 residues in the CDR3. The germline CDR1 and CDR2 sequences are SNHLY and FYNNEI. V was trimmed by 7 bases and J by 7 bases, leaving 4 bases between them.

Only a few counts were recorded for this clonotype. The chain is built from TRBV5-1 and TRBJ2-7; 10 bases line up with TRBD1. V dropped 4 bases and J dropped 2; count of bases not matched to a gene: 3. From germline, CDR1 is SGHRS and CDR2 YFSETQ. The CDR3 sequence is 14 residues long. CDR3 sequence: CASSGDRGTYEQYF. The CDR3 DNA follows: TGCGCCAGCAGCGGGGACAGGGGCACCTACGAGCAGTACTTC.

The chain carries TRBV5-1 and TRBJ2-7; TRBD1 or TRBD2 may be the D gene (5 bases each). The germline V gene encodes CDR1 SGHRS and CDR2 YFSETQ. V was cut by 1 base and J by 6 bases, with 14 bases left in between. This CDR3 is built from 14 residues. In DNA, the CDR3 is TGCGCCAGCAGCTTGCGGGGACCCCTCGGCGAGCAGTACTTC. It yields the protein CASSLRGPLGEQYF.

This chain joins TRBV30 and TRBJ1-1, with D perhaps TRBD1 (5 bases). The V gene lost 6 bases and the J gene lost 4 bases, with 12 bases spanning the gap. The germline CDR1 and CDR2 sequences are GTSNPN and SVGIG (reference sequence). This CDR3 spans 12 amino acids. CDR3 DNA sequence: TGTGCCTGCAGGGCCTATGGCACTGAAGCTTTCTTT. Amino acids: CACRAYGTEAFF. Based on the CDR3 plus reference TRBV30 and TRBJ1-1, the full variable domain is SQTIHQWPATLVQPVGSPLSLECTVEGTSNPNLYWYRQAAGRGLQLLFYSVGIGQISSEVPQNLSASRPQDRQFILSSKKLLLSDSGFYLCACRAYGTEAFFGQGTRLTVV.

The table lists this clonotype with many counts. CDR3 coding DNA: TGTGCCAGCAGCCCCCACACTGGAAACACCATATATTTT. Encoded protein: CASSPHTGNTIYF. The chain has TRBV5-6 and TRBJ1-3; D unclear. Per germline, CDR1 SGHDT and CDR2 YYEEEE. The V end was cut by 4 bases, the J end by 2 bases, with 7 bases between. The CDR3 runs to 13 residues.

The table lists this clonotype with a few counts. V gene TRBV4-3 combines with J gene TRBJ2-2; tentative D call: TRBD1 (5 bases). The V gene lost 0 bases and the J gene lost 6 bases, with 11 bases spanning the gap. The CDR3 contains 15 residues. Germline V CDR1 and CDR2: LGHNA, YSLEER. The CDR3 sequence: CASSQEGVSAGELFF. The DNA of the CDR3 is TGCGCCAGCAGCCAAGAAGGGGTTTCGGCCGGGGAGCTGTTTTTT.

Written as DNA, the CDR3 is TGTGCCAGCAGCTTGGTTTTGGCGGGGGGCCACAATCAAGAGACCCAGTACTTC. The encoded protein is CASSLVLAGGHNQETQYF. The chain employs TRBV5-4 and TRBJ2-5; 8 positions match TRBD2. The CDR3 is 18 residues long. Trimming cost V 0 bases and J 2 bases; bases outside gene matches: 12. The germline V gene has CDR1 SGHNT and CDR2 YYREEE (reference sequence).